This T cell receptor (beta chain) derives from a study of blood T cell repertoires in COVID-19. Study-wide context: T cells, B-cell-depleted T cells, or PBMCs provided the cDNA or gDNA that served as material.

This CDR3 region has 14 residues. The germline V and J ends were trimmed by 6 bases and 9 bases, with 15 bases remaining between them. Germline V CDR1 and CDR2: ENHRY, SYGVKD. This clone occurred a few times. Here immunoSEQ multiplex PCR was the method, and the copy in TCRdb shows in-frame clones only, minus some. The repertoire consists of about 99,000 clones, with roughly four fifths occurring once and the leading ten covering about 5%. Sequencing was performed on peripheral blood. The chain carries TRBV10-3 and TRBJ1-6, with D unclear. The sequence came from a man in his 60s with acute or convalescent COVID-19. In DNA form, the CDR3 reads TGTGCCATCAGGAACGTCGGGGATTTTTCACCCCTCCACTTT. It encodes CAIRNVGDFSPLHF.